This T cell receptor (beta chain) appears in the sequencing data of a study of T cells expressing NK-cell markers. For the study at large: Sorted T-cell subsets CD3+CD56+NKG2C+, CD3+CD56+NKG2C- and CD3+CD56-NKG2C+ were TCR beta-sequenced.

There are 13 residues in the CDR3. Germline CDR1 and CDR2: SGHKS and YYEKEE (reference sequence). No DNA is given; TCRdb re-called the 5' RACE reads and lists each CDR3 protein once. In total, the table holds 550,000 or so distinct CDR3 sequences. The TCR comes from a man aged 18 to 30 in good health. This rearrangement joins TRBV5-5 to TRBJ2-7. Input material: blood T cells: a sorted CD56 or NKG2C T cell subset, CD4+ or CD8+ T cells, or bulk PBMC T cells (not recorded which). The chain's CDR3 is CASSVDLNYEQYF.